Shown below are 19 T cell receptor beta chains from a single sample sequenced in a study of cytomegalovirus exposure and HLA in healthy donors. The PCR was carried out with 60 Vbeta primers and 13 Jbeta primers. TCRdb keeps only in-frame clones here, not all; method: immunoSEQ multiplex PCR. The sample includes 130,000 or so clones, about 80% of them seen just once. The sample comprised PBMCs. Source of these receptors: a middle-aged woman in good health and CMV-seronegative.

This clone showed up just a few times. V and J are TRBV5-1 and TRBJ1-2, with a tentative D call TRBD1 (5 bases). Deletions cut 0 bases from V and 1 base from J, with 7 bases between. CDR1 and CDR2 (germline): SGHRS, YFSETQ. This CDR3 region has 14 residues. This chain's CDR3 is CASSLEGFNYGYTF. DNA of the CDR3: TGCGCCAGCAGCTTGGAGGGGTTTAACTATGGCTACACCTTC.

The chain employs TRBV27 and TRBJ1-1; D call uncertain. This CDR3 contains 12 residues. In germline, CDR1 is MNHEY, CDR2 SMNVEV (reference sequence). Trimming stripped 4 bases from V and 11 bases from J, with 14 bases between. CDR3 nucleotide sequence: TGTGCCAGCAGTTCTCCCCTTCCCCCGGCTTTCTTT. It is translated as CASSSPLPPAFF.

The J gene is TRBJ1-1, the V gene TRBV5-6; a possible D gene is TRBD1 (5 bases). Germline assignment: CDR1 SGHDT and CDR2 YYEEEE. Trimming stripped 4 bases from V and 8 bases from J, with 9 bases between. The CDR3 length is 11 residues. DNA for the CDR3: TGTGCCAGCAGCGTGGGGCGGGAAGCTTTCTTT. Its translation: CASSVGREAFF.

This chain uses TRBV19 with TRBJ2-7, with TRBD1 matching 7 bases. CDR1 and CDR2 (germline): LNHDA, SQIVND (reference sequence). This CDR3 is built from 15 residues. V shed 4 bases and J 4 bases; nucleotides not matched to a gene: 10. The CDR3 coding sequence is TGTGCCAGTAGTAGGGATACTGACAGGGCTTACGAGCAGTACTTC. This sequence encodes CASSRDTDRAYEQYF.

This clone has more than one count but fewer than ten. CDR3 nucleotide sequence: TGCAGCGTTGACGAGCCAACCGCCGGACAGGTCTATGGCTACACCTTC. Translating gives CSVDEPTAGQVYGYTF. The chain is built from TRBV29-1 and TRBJ1-2; 7 positions agree with TRBD1. The germline V gene encodes CDR1 SQVTM and CDR2 ANQGSEA. V dropped 3 bases and J dropped 4; count of bases not matched to a gene: 14. The CDR3 runs 16 residues.

This chain links TRBV27 with TRBJ2-1; possibly TRBD1 for D (6 bases). V lost 6 bases and J 8 bases, leaving 17 bases between the germline ends. CDR3 length: 14 residues. Germline-derived CDR1 and CDR2 are MNHEY and SMNVEV (reference sequence). The CDR3 region has the DNA TGTGCCAGCAGGGGCCCCAGGGGTCGAGATGAGCAGTTCTTC. Translating it yields CASRGPRGRDEQFF.

As concerns this clone: Additional DNA sequences in this sample encode the identical CDR3. As DNA, the CDR3 is TGTGCCAGCAGCTTAGGGCTAGCGGTTAACACCGGGGAGCTGTTTTTT. It is translated as CASSLGLAVNTGELFF. The V and J genes are TRBV7-6 and TRBJ2-2, with 7 bases that match TRBD2. CDR1 and CDR2 (germline): SGHVS, FNYEAQ. The J segment lost 2 bases and the V segment lost 1 base, leaving 4 bases of the junction unmatched. The CDR3 is 16 amino acids.

Of note for this clone: Additional DNA sequences in this sample encode the identical CDR3. The chain links TRBV5-1 to TRBJ2-5; the match to TRBD1 covers 8 bases. The CDR3 runs 15 residues. CDR1 is SGHRS and CDR2 is YFSETQ in the germline V gene. After removal of 0 bases from V and 3 bases from J, the junction contained 4 bases not matched to a gene. The CDR3 bases are TGCGCCAGCAGCTTGGGAGGGACAGGCGAAGAGACCCAGTACTTC. Its translation: CASSLGGTGEETQYF.

V gene TRBV5-4 combines with J gene TRBJ1-2; D remains unclear. The CDR3 totals 14 residues. Per germline, CDR1 SGHNT and CDR2 YYREEE (reference sequence). V was cut by 0 bases and J by 7 bases, with 13 bases left in between. CDR3 coding DNA: TGTGCCAGCAGCTTGGTGTCGGGGAAGGTTGGCTACACCTTC. Protein product: CASSLVSGKVGYTF.

This clone was observed a single time. The chain has TRBV19 and TRBJ1-5; D gene uncertain. The CDR3 is made up of 12 amino acids. The germline V gene encodes CDR1 LNHDA and CDR2 SQIVND (reference sequence). V was shortened by 3 bases and J by 7 bases, with 7 bases between the two germline ends. The CDR3 sequence is CASSISLQPQHF. The CDR3 coding sequence is TGTGCCAGTAGTATTTCGCTACAGCCCCAGCATTTT.

The J gene is TRBJ2-1, the V gene TRBV7-8, with 7 bases identical to TRBD1. This CDR3 is built from 15 residues. CDR1 is SGHVS and CDR2 is FQNEAQ in the germline V gene. The V and J ends lost 11 bases and 6 bases, in that order; junction bases with no gene match: 16. Written as DNA, the CDR3 is TGTGCCCTTAAAATCCCCCACAGGGGCGGCAATGAGCAGTTCTTC. Translating gives CALKIPHRGGNEQFF.

A remark on this clone: The junction differs from germline at one of its ends, possibly a read error. The rearrangement joins TRBV7-9 to TRBJ2-1; 8 bases line up with TRBD1. CDR3 length: 17 residues. Germline CDR1 and CDR2: SEHNR and FQNEAQ (reference sequence). In DNA, the CDR3 is TGTTCCAGCAGCTTAGAATATGACAGGGGTCTTTACAATGAGCAGTTCTTC. This translates into CSSSLEYDRGLYNEQFF.

This clone was seen once. CDR3 DNA: TGTGCCAGCAGTTACTCGTACAGCTCTTTTCTAGCTTTCTTT. Translation gives CASSYSYSSFLAFF. The genes are TRBV6-5 and TRBJ1-1; D gene uncertain. The CDR3 sequence is 14 residues long. Looked up from germline, CDR1 is MNHEY and CDR2 is SVGAGI. Trimming stripped 0 bases from V and 10 bases from J, with 15 bases between.

CDR3 bases: TGTGCCAGCAGTCCGGGATTAAGATATCCCTACGAGCAGTACTTC. It translates to CASSPGLRYPYEQYF. The chain is built from TRBV11-3 and TRBJ2-7; D possibly corresponds to TRBD2 (5 bases). Looked up from germline, CDR1 is SGHNT and CDR2 is YENEEA. The ends were cut back, 6 bases at V and 2 bases at J, with 17 bases in the middle. CDR3 length: 15 amino acids.

The rearrangement joins TRBV7-3 to TRBJ2-5; the D gene is possibly TRBD2 (6 bases). Germline CDR1 is SGHTA and CDR2 is FQGTGA. This CDR3 is built from 13 residues. The V gene lost 5 bases and the J gene lost 7 bases, with 14 bases spanning the gap. This chain's CDR3 is CASSEARDGTQYF. The CDR3 region has the DNA TGTGCCAGCAGCGAGGCGCGGGACGGGACCCAGTACTTC.

The genes are TRBV9 and TRBJ2-5; 8 bases match TRBD2. Trimming at V came to 0 bases and at J to 5 bases, leaving 6 bases not matched to a gene. Per the germline V gene, CDR1 is SGDLS and CDR2 is YYNGEE. The CDR3 covers 15 residues. This CDR3 reads CASSVEGAGAETQYF. The DNA of the CDR3 is TGTGCCAGCAGCGTAGAAGGAGCGGGGGCGGAGACCCAGTACTTC.

The chain recombines TRBV6-5 with TRBJ2-5; TRBD1 aligns across 7 bases. Matching the DNA end better, TRBJ2-7 makes the J call doubtful. Per germline, CDR1 MNHEY and CDR2 SVGAGI. This CDR3 is 13 amino acids long. The chain's CDR3 is CASSPTGHYEQYF. The CDR3 DNA reads as TGTGCCAGCAGCCCGACAGGGCACTACGAGCAGTACTTC.

Here the CDR3 reads CASSLEWASSEQYF. CDR3 DNA: TGTGCCAGCAGCTTAGAATGGGCTAGCAGCGAGCAGTACTTC. This sequence joins TRBV7-6 and TRBJ2-7, with TRBD2 as a possible D gene (5 bases). The CDR3 has 14 residues. CDR1 and CDR2 from the germline V gene are SGHVS and FNYEAQ. V was trimmed by 1 base and J by 6 bases, leaving 13 bases between them.

This chain uses TRBV7-3 with TRBJ2-1; 9 bases fit TRBD2. The CDR3 is 15 residues long. The trim removed 5 bases at V and 10 bases at J, leaving 12 bases unmatched. Germline loops: CDR1 SGHTA, CDR2 FQGTGA. In DNA, the CDR3 is TGTGCCAGCAGCCCCAGAGCGGGAGGAACTCCCGAGCAGTTCTTC. This encodes CASSPRAGGTPEQFF.